This TCR beta chain is from a study of cytomegalovirus exposure and HLA in healthy donors. Whole-study context: Clustering assigned approximately 78% of the roughly 420 genotyped donors to the Caucasian-associated ancestry cluster.

Both 60 Vbeta primers and 13 Jbeta primers went into the PCR. TCRdb keeps only in-frame clones here, not all; method: immunoSEQ multiplex PCR. The sample data list over 70,000 clones. Points on this clone: Its antigen is as yet unknown.

This CDR3 comprises 14 residues. V shed 0 bases and J shed 0 bases, with 6 bases lying between them. Germline V lookup: CDR1 LNHDA, CDR2 SQIVND (reference sequence). Whole-study findings and limits: Serostatus for CMV was the only available immune exposure information. Later on, a genetic analysis was performed. It linked a missense variant in DCLRE1C with V- and J-gene trimming of TCR beta. As a later analysis revealed, the rate of TCR association differed by HLA locus, with DRB1 most and HLA-C fewest.

Sequenced input: PBMCs. The gene calls are TRBV19 and TRBJ2-7; D is unresolved. The clonotype originates from a woman aged 40 to 50 in good health and CMV-seropositive. The CDR3 loop reads CASSIDFSSYEQYF. DNA of the CDR3: TGTGCCAGTAGTATAGACTTCTCCTCCTACGAGCAGTACTTC.